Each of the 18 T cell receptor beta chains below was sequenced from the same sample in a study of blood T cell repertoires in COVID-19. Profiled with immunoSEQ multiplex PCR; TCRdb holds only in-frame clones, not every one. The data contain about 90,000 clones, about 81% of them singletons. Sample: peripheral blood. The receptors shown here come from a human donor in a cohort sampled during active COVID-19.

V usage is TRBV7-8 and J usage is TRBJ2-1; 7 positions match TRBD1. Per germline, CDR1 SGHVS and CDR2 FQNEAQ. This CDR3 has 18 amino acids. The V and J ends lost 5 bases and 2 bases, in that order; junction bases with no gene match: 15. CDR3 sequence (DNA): TGTGCCAGCAGCCAAAGGGACAGAGCCTTTGGGGCCTACAATGAGCAGTTCTTC. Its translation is CASSQRDRAFGAYNEQFF. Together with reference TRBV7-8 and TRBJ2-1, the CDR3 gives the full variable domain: GAGVSQSPRYKVAKRGQDVALRCDPISGHVSLFWYQQALGQGPEFLTYFQNEAQLDKSGLPSDRFFAERPEGSVSTLKIQRTQQEDSAVYLCASSQRDRAFGAYNEQFFGPGTRLTVL.

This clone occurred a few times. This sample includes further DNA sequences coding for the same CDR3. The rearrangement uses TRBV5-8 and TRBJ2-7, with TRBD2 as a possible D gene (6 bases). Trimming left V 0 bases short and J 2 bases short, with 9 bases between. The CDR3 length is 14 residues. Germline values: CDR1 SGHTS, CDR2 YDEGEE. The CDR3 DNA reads TGTGCCAGCAGCTTGGTAGGACTAACCTACGAGCAGTACTTC. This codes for CASSLVGLTYEQYF.

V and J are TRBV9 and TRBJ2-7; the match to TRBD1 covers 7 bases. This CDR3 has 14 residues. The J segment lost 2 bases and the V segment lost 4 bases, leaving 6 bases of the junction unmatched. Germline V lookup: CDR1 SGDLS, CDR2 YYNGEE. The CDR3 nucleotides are TGTGCCAGCAGCCCAGGGGACAGTCCCTACGAGCAGTACTTC. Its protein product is CASSPGDSPYEQYF.

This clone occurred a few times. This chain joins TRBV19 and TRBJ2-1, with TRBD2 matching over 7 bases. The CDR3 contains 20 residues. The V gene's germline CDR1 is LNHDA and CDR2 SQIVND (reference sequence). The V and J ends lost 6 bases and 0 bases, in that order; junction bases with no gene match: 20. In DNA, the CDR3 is TGTGCCAGTAGGGGACTAAGTTCCGGGACCCCTGAGAGCTCCTACAATGAGCAGTTCTTC. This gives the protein CASRGLSSGTPESSYNEQFF.

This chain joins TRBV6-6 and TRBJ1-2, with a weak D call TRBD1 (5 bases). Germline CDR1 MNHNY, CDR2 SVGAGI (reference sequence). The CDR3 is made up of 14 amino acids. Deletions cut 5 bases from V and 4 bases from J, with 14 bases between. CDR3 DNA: TGTGCCAGCAGTCAGGTGGGGCAAGGCTATGGCTACACCTTC. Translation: CASSQVGQGYGYTF.

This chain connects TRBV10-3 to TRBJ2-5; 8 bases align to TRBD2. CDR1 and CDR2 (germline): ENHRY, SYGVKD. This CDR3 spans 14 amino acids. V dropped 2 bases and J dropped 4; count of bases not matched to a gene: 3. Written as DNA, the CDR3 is TGTGCCATCAGTGAGGGCGGGGGGCGAGAGACCCAGTACTTC. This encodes CAISEGGGRETQYF.

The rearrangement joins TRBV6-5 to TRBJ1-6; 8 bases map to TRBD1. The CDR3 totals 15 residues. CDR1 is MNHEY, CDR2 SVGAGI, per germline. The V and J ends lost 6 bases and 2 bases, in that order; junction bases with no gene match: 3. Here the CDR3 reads CASRMDRAYNSPLHF. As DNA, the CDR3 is TGTGCCAGCAGGATGGACAGGGCCTATAATTCACCCCTCCACTTT.

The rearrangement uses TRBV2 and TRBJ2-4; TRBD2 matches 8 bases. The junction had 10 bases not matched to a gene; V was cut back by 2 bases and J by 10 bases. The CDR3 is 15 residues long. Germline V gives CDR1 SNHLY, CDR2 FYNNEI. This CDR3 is CASSELAGLGEIQYF. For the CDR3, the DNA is TGTGCCAGCAGTGAATTAGCGGGGCTTGGGGAGATTCAGTACTTC.

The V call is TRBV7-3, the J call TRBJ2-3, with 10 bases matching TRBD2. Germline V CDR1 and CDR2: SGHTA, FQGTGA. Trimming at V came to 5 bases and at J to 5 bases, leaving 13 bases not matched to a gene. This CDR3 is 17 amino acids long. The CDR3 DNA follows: TGTGCCAGCAGCGCCCAGGGTAGCGGGGGGCATGGAGATACGCAGTATTTT. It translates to CASSAQGSGGHGDTQYF.

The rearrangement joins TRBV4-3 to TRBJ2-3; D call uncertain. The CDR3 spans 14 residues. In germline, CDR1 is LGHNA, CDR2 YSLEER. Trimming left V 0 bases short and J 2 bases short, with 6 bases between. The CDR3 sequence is CASSQEHTTDTQYF. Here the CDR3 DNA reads TGCGCCAGCAGCCAAGAACACACCACAGATACGCAGTATTTT.

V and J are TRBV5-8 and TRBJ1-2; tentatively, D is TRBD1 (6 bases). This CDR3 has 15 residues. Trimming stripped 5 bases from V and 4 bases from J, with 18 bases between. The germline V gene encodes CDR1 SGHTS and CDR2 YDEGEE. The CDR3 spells CASRKDAGAFYGYTF. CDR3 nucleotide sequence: TGTGCCAGCAGAAAAGACGCAGGGGCTTTCTATGGCTACACCTTC.

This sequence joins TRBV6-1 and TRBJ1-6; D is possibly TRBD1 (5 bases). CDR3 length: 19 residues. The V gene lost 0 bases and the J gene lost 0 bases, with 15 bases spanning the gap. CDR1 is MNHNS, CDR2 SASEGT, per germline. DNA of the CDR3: TGTGCCAGCAGTGAAGCGAGGCAGGGCTTGAGCTCCTATAATTCACCCCTCCACTTT. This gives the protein CASSEARQGLSSYNSPLHF.

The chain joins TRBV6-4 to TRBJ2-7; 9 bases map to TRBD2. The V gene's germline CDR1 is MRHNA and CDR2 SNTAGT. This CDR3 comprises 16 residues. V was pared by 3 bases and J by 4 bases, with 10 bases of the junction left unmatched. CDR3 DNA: TGTGCCAGCAGTGAAACCCCCCGGACTAGCGAGTACGAGCAGTACTTC. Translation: CASSETPRTSEYEQYF.

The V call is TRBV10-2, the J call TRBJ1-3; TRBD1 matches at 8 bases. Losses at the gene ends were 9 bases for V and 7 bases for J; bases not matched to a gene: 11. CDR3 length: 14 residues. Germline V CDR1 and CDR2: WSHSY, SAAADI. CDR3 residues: CARQDRDVWNTIYF. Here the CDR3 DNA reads TGCGCCAGACAGGACAGGGATGTATGGAACACCATATATTTT.

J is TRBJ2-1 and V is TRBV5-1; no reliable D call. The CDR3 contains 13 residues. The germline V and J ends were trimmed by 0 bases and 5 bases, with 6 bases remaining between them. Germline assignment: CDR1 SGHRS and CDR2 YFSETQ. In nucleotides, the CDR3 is TGCGCCAGCAGCTTGGTCGTAGACAATGAGCAGTTCTTC. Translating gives CASSLVVDNEQFF.

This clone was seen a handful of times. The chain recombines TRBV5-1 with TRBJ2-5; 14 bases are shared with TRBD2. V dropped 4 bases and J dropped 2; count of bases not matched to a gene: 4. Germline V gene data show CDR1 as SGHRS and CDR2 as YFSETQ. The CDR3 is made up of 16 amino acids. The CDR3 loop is CASSTGLAGEQETQYF. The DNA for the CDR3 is TGCGCCAGCAGCACGGGACTAGCGGGGGAACAAGAGACCCAGTACTTC.

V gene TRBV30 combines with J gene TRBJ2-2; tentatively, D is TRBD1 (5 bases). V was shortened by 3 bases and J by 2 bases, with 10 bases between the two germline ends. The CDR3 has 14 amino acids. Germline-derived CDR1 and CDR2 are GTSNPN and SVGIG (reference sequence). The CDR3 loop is CAWRVGLNTGELFF. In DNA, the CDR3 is TGTGCCTGGAGGGTGGGGCTCAACACCGGGGAGCTGTTTTTT.

DNA for the CDR3: TGTGCCATCAGGGGGGACAGGGGGCGGACAGATACGCAGTATTTT. Translating it yields CAIRGDRGRTDTQYF. The chain links TRBV10-3 to TRBJ2-3, with TRBD1 matching over 12 bases. CDR1 and CDR2 from the germline V gene are ENHRY and SYGVKD. The junction had 4 bases not matched to a gene; V was cut back by 6 bases and J by 3 bases. This CDR3 contains 15 residues.